This T cell receptor (beta chain) was found in a study of control samples from healthy donors and cancer patients. CDR3 length: 17 amino acids. Germline V gives CDR1 SGHRS, CDR2 YFSETQ. Trimming removed 0 bases from V and 2 bases from J; junction bases left unmatched: 6. Measured with immunoSEQ multiplex PCR; TCRdb has only the in-frame clones, and not every one. The data show about 68,000 clones, with over 80% seen just once and 15% to 19% held by the top ten. The receptor's source is a man aged 55 to 70 in good health. Material for sequencing was blood. The chain couples TRBV5-1 to TRBJ2-3; 10 bases are a match to TRBD2. The CDR3 DNA follows: TGCGCCAGCAGCTTGGCCCCCCTAGCGGGAGTCACAGATACGCAGTATTTT. Translation gives CASSLAPLAGVTDTQYF.